This is a list of T cell receptor beta chains from one sample in a study of control samples from healthy donors and cancer patients. Sequencing used immunoSEQ multiplex PCR; TCRdb keeps in-frame clones, though not all of them. The table has approximately 98,000 clones, about 80% seen once. The material sequenced was blood. These receptors came from a young man in good health. The CDR3 runs from the conserved cysteine through the conserved F or W. The order of the fields is CDR3 DNA, CDR3 protein, D gene, V gene, J gene, clone size. A D gene is named only where the DNA matches it firmly. Size tells how often a clone was seen (once, few, many) or the class of an expanded clone, and some rows leave it out.

TGTGCCAGCAGTTTACGGCCAGGCAATGAAAAACTGTTTTTT,CASSLRPGNEKLFF,NA,TRBV28,TRBJ1-4,NA
TGTGCCAGCAGCGTAGCTCTCTGGAACAGGGGATTAACAGATACGCAGTATTTT,CASSVALWNRGLTDTQYF,TRBD1,TRBV9,TRBJ2-3,NA
TGTGCCAGCAGTTTAGCCGGACCGAACACTGAAGCTTTCTTT,CASSLAGPNTEAFF,NA,TRBV28,TRBJ1-1,NA
TGTGCCAGCAGGGATCGGACTAGCAGGACAGATACGCAGTATTTT,CASRDRTSRTDTQYF,TRBD2,TRBV6-5,TRBJ2-3,NA
TGTGCCAGCAGCCGAGGGGAGACCCAGTACTTC,CASSRGETQYF,NA,TRBV5-5,TRBJ2-5,NA
TGTGCCAGCAGCCCGTGGACCGAAGCGCAAGAGACCCAGTACTTC,CASSPWTEAQETQYF,NA,TRBV5-4,TRBJ2-5,NA
TGCGCCAGCAGCTTGGTAGCGGCTTATAATTCACCCCTCCACTTT,CASSLVAAYNSPLHF,NA,TRBV5-1,TRBJ1-6,NA
TGTGCCAGCAGTTTATCAGGGACACCAGACTCTGGAAACACCATATATTTT,CASSLSGTPDSGNTIYF,NA,TRBV27,TRBJ1-3,NA
TGTGCCAGCACCGGGCCAGGGAGCGGAAATTCACCCCTCCACTTT,CASTGPGSGNSPLHF,NA,TRBV6-6,TRBJ1-6,NA
TGTGCTAGTGGTTTGGGACAGGGGGGGAACACTGAAGCTTTCTTT,CASGLGQGGNTEAFF,TRBD1,TRBV12-5,TRBJ1-1,NA
TGTGCCAGCAGCCCAGGCGTCCGCTACACTGAAGCTTTCTTT,CASSPGVRYTEAFF,NA,TRBV9,TRBJ1-1,NA
TGTGCCACCCGACAGAACCATAATAACTATGGCTACACCTTC,CATRQNHNNYGYTF,NA,TRBV19,TRBJ1-2,few
TGTGCCAGCAGCCCCCCTCTCGCACCCCTCCACTTT,CASSPPLAPLHF,NA,TRBV11-2,TRBJ1-6,NA
TGTGCCAGTAGCCCGGGACATATGACCGGGGAGCTGTTTTTT,CASSPGHMTGELFF,NA,TRBV19,TRBJ2-2,NA
TGTGCCAGCATGCGTGGGAGGACTGAAGCTTTCTTT,CASMRGRTEAFF,NA,TRBV12-3/TRBV12-4,TRBJ1-1,once
TGTGCCAGTAGTATGAAACCAGGGCGGAATAATTCACCCCTCCACTTT,CASSMKPGRNNSPLHF,NA,TRBV19,TRBJ1-6,NA
TGCAGCGGAACCACACGGAGCTCCTACAATGAGCAGTTCTTC,CSGTTRSSYNEQFF,NA,TRBV29-1,TRBJ2-1,NA
TGTGCCAGTAGTAGGCGGACAGGGAGAAGTGGCTACACCTTC,CASSRRTGRSGYTF,TRBD1,TRBV19,TRBJ1-2,NA
TGTGCCAGCAGTTACGGGGAGAACTATGGCTACACCTTC,CASSYGENYGYTF,NA,TRBV6-5,TRBJ1-2,NA
TGCGCCAGCAGCCAAAGTCGGGGGGGCAATCAGCCCCAGCATTTT,CASSQSRGGNQPQHF,NA,TRBV4-3,TRBJ1-5,NA
TGTGCCAGCAGCTTAGCAGGGATGAGGGAGACCCAGTACTTC,CASSLAGMRETQYF,NA,TRBV7-2,TRBJ2-5,NA
TGTGCCAGCAGCCCCAGCGGGGGGACAGATACGCAGTATTTT,CASSPSGGTDTQYF,TRBD2,TRBV5-8,TRBJ2-3,few
TGTGCCACCAGTGATGCTCAGGACAGGGAGGGACAGCCCCAGCATTTT,CATSDAQDREGQPQHF,TRBD1,TRBV24-1,TRBJ1-5,once
TGTGCCAGCAGCACACTTAGGGCGGCCTATAGCAATCAGCCCCAGCATTTT,CASSTLRAAYSNQPQHF,NA,TRBV21-1,TRBJ1-5,once
TGTGCCAGCAGGTCGACTAGCGGGGGCACCTACGAGCAGTACTTC,CASRSTSGGTYEQYF,TRBD2,TRBV6-5,TRBJ2-7,NA
TGTGCCAGCGCCACGTGGGTATCGAAAAAGGCTGGGGCCAACGTCCTGACTTTC,CASATWVSKKAGANVLTF,NA,TRBV7-8,TRBJ2-6,NA
TGTGCCAGCTCACGAACCTTGGGACAGGGGGCAGTCGGTGGGGCCAACGTCCTGACTTTC,CASSRTLGQGAVGGANVLTF,TRBD1,TRBV18,TRBJ2-6,NA
TGTGCCAGCACAGAGCTGAAAGGACCCCTCCACTTT,CASTELKGPLHF,NA,TRBV28,TRBJ1-6,NA
TGTGCCATCAAGGCAGGGCCTGGAAACACCATATATTTT,CAIKAGPGNTIYF,NA,TRBV10-3,TRBJ1-3,NA
TGTGCCAGCTCACCAGGGACAGCTAACTATGGCTACACCTTC,CASSPGTANYGYTF,TRBD1,TRBV18,TRBJ1-2,NA
TGTGCCTGGAGTGTTAGACAGGGGGCCTTTGAAAAACTGTTTTTT,CAWSVRQGAFEKLFF,TRBD1,TRBV30,TRBJ1-4,NA
TGTGCCAGCAGTTCCTGGAGACCCCGGGACAGCTCCTACGAGCAGTACTTC,CASSSWRPRDSSYEQYF,TRBD1,TRBV28,TRBJ2-7,once
TGTGCCAGCAGGGGACAGGGGGCCAAAAACATTCAGTACTTC,CASRGQGAKNIQYF,TRBD1,TRBV2,TRBJ2-4,NA
TGTGCCAGCAGCCCGACCCGGACGGCAGATACGCAGTATTTT,CASSPTRTADTQYF,NA,TRBV3-1/TRBV3-2,TRBJ2-3,NA
TGTGCCAGCAGTTACTCGACAGGGGGCTACGAGCAGTACTTC,CASSYSTGGYEQYF,TRBD1,TRBV6-6,TRBJ2-7,NA
TGTGCCAGCAGCTTAGGCGGGGGTAAAGATACGCAGTATTTT,CASSLGGGKDTQYF,TRBD2,TRBV7-2,TRBJ2-3,few
TGCACCAGCAGCCAAGATAAGCCAGATGAAGAGACCCAGTACTTC,CTSSQDKPDEETQYF,NA,TRBV1,TRBJ2-5,NA
TGTGCCAGTAGTACCTACCACGAGCGGTGGAGCAATCAGCCCCAGCATTTT,CASSTYHERWSNQPQHF,NA,TRBV19,TRBJ1-5,NA
TGTGCCAGCAGTCTACACGAAGCCTACGAGCAGTACTTC,CASSLHEAYEQYF,NA,TRBV28,TRBJ2-7,NA